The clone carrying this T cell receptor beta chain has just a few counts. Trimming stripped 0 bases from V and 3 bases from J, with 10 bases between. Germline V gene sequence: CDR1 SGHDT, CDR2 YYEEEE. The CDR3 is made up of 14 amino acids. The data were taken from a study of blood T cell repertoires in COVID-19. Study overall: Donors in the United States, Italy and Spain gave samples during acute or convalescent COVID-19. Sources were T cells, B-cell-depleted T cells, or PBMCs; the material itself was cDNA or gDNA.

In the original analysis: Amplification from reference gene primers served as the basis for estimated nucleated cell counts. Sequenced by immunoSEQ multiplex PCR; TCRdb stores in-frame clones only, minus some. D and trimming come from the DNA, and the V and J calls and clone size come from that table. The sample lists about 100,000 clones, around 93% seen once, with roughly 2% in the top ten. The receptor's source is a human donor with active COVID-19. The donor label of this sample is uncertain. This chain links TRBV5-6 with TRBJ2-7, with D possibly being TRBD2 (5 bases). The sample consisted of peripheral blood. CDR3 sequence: CASSLGGLDYEQYF. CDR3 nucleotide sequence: TGTGCCAGCAGCTTGGGTGGACTGGACTACGAGCAGTACTTC. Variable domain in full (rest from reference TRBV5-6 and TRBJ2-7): DAGVTQSPTHLIKTRGQQVTLRCSPKSGHDTVSWYQQALGQGPQFIFQYYEEEERQRGNFPDRFSGHQFPNYSSELNVNALLLGDSALYLCASSLGGLDYEQYFGPGTRLTVT.